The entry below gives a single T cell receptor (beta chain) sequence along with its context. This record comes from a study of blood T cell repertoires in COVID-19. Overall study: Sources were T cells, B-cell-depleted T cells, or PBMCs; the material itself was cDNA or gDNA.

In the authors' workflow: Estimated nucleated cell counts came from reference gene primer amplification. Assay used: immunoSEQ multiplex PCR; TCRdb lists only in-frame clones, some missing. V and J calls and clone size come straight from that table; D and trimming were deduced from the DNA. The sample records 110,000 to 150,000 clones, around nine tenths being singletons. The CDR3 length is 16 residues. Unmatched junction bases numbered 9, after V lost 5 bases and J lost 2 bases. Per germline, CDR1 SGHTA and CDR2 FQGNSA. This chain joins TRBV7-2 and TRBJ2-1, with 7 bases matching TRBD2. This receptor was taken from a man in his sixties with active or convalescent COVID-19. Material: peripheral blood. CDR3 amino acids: CASSPRGTTTYNEQFF. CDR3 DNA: TGTGCCAGCAGCCCCCGGGGGACTACCACCTACAATGAGCAGTTCTTC.